Listed below are T cell receptor beta chains from one sample, sequenced in a study of T cell repertoires in aging, cancer and after chemotherapy. TCRdb re-called the multiplex PCR reads with MiXCR, one entry per CDR3 protein. The data show 10,000 to 13,000 distinct CDR3 sequences, with 32% seen just once and 2.5% to 3.5% held by the top ten. Sequenced input: blood. All receptors derive from a human donor in good health. CDR3s include the opening cysteine and the closing phenylalanine or tryptophan. A D gene is named only where the DNA matches it firmly. The size field is filled for only some rows; it gives once, few, many or a size class.

D: NA
length: 15
size: medium-sized
J: TRBJ2-1
V: TRBV27
DNA: TGTGCCAGCACCCCGGGGGGCCCTTCCTACAATGAGCAGTTCTTC
CDR3: CASTPGGPSYNEQFF

D: NA
length: 15
size: few
J: TRBJ2-7
V: TRBV6-5
DNA: TGTGCCAGCAGTTACTCTGGCACGGCCGACTACGAGCAGTACTTC
CDR3: CASSYSGTADYEQYF

D: NA
length: 14
size: medium-sized
J: TRBJ1-6
V: TRBV11-3
DNA: TGTGCCAGCAGCCGAACAGGGAATAATTCACCCCTCCACTTT
CDR3: CASSRTGNNSPLHF

D: NA
length: 10
size: medium-sized
J: TRBJ2-1
V: TRBV29-1
DNA: TGCAGCTCCGGGTTAAATGAGCAGTTCTTC
CDR3: CSSGLNEQFF

D: NA
length: 14
size: NA
J: TRBJ1-5
V: TRBV12-3/TRBV12-4
DNA: TGTGCCAGCAGTTTAGGGGGGGGGTATCAGCCCCAGCATTTT
CDR3: CASSLGGGYQPQHF

D: NA
length: 14
size: NA
J: TRBJ1-1
V: TRBV10-3
DNA: TGTGCCATCACCTCCGGAACAAGGAACACTGAAGCTTTCTTT
CDR3: CAITSGTRNTEAFF

D: NA
length: 16
size: once
J: TRBJ2-1
V: TRBV5-1
DNA: TGCGCCAGCAGCTTGGGAGCCGGGAGCTCCTACAATGAGCAGTTCTTC
CDR3: CASSLGAGSSYNEQFF

D: TRBD2
length: 16
size: few
J: TRBJ2-1
V: TRBV12-3/TRBV12-4
DNA: TGTGCCAGCAGTTTGATTGTGGGCGGGAGTTACAATGAGCAGTTCTTC
CDR3: CASSLIVGGSYNEQFF

D: TRBD2
length: 16
size: NA
J: TRBJ2-1
V: TRBV27
DNA: TGTGCCAGCAGTTTTCTGTTGTCTAGCGGGAGCAATGAGCAGTTCTTC
CDR3: CASSFLLSSGSNEQFF

D: NA
length: 12
size: NA
J: TRBJ2-1
V: TRBV6-6
DNA: TGTGCCAGAAGTTACGGGGAAGGTGAGCAGTTCTTC
CDR3: CARSYGEGEQFF

D: NA
length: 14
size: NA
J: TRBJ2-7
V: TRBV6-6
DNA: TGTGCCAGCAGTTACACGGGGGAACTCTACGAGCAGTACTTC
CDR3: CASSYTGELYEQYF

D: NA
length: 14
size: few
J: TRBJ1-1
V: TRBV6-1
DNA: TGTGCCAGCAGTGGGGACAACGTGAACACTGAAGCTTTCTTT
CDR3: CASSGDNVNTEAFF

D: TRBD1
length: 15
size: few
J: TRBJ2-7
V: TRBV12-3/TRBV12-4
DNA: TGTGCCAGCAGTACGACTCGGGACAGCCACGGAGAACAGTACTTC
CDR3: CASSTTRDSHGEQYF

D: NA
length: 19
size: NA
J: TRBJ2-2
V: TRBV5-6
DNA: TGCGCCAGCAGCTTGGCCCTGCGAACCCAAATAGCGAACACCGGGGAGCTGTTTTTT
CDR3: CASSLALRTQIANTGELFF

D: TRBD1
length: 14
size: medium-sized
J: TRBJ2-7
V: TRBV29-1
DNA: TGCAGCGTAGTGGGACAGGGAGTTGGCTACGAGCAGTACTTC
CDR3: CSVVGQGVGYEQYF

D: NA
length: 15
size: few
J: TRBJ2-2
V: TRBV18
DNA: TGTGCCAGCTCACCCATGGGAGTGAACACCGGGGAGCTGTTTTTT
CDR3: CASSPMGVNTGELFF

D: TRBD2
length: 15
size: NA
J: TRBJ2-3
V: TRBV27
DNA: TGTGCCAGCAGTTTATTAGCGGGGTTGGCAGATACGCAGTATTTT
CDR3: CASSLLAGLADTQYF

D: NA
length: 15
size: NA
J: TRBJ2-2
V: TRBV20-1
DNA: TGCAGTGCTAGAGCGGTCCCTTCGAACACCGGGGAGCTGTTTTTT
CDR3: CSARAVPSNTGELFF

D: TRBD1
length: 17
size: once
J: TRBJ2-3
V: TRBV11-1
DNA: TGTGCCAGCAGCCAAGGAGGGACAGGGGGCGGGGGAGATACGCAGTATTTT
CDR3: CASSQGGTGGGGDTQYF

D: TRBD2
length: 15
size: medium-sized
J: TRBJ2-1
V: TRBV27
DNA: TGTGCCAGCAGCCACCCTAGCGGGGGGAACAATGAGCAGTTCTTC
CDR3: CASSHPSGGNNEQFF

D: TRBD1
length: 14
size: medium-sized
J: TRBJ1-4
V: TRBV19
DNA: TGTGCCAGTAGGCCGACAGGGAGGGACGGAAAACTGTTTTTT
CDR3: CASRPTGRDGKLFF

D: NA
length: 15
size: NA
J: TRBJ2-1
V: TRBV19
DNA: TGTACCAGTACAAAAACTGGGCTAGGAAACAATGAGCAGTTCTTC
CDR3: CTSTKTGLGNNEQFF

D: NA
length: 11
size: NA
J: TRBJ2-5
V: TRBV27
DNA: TGTGCCAGCAGCCGGAGGGAGACCCAGTACTTC
CDR3: CASSRRETQYF

D: NA
length: 13
size: NA
J: TRBJ1-5
V: TRBV7-9
DNA: TGTGCCAGCAGCTTAGGGTGGCAGCAGCCCCAGCATTTT
CDR3: CASSLGWQQPQHF

D: NA
length: 12
size: medium-sized
J: TRBJ2-4
V: TRBV29-1
DNA: TGCAGCGTGTCCGCGGGGTTTAACATTCAGTACTTC
CDR3: CSVSAGFNIQYF

D: TRBD1
length: 15
size: NA
J: TRBJ2-5
V: TRBV24-1
DNA: TGTGCCACCAGTGATTTCGGACAGGGGTATGAGACCCAGTACTTC
CDR3: CATSDFGQGYETQYF

D: NA
length: 13
size: few
J: TRBJ1-5
V: TRBV6-1
DNA: TGTGCCAGCAGTGAAGAGGGCGATCAGCCCCAGCATTTT
CDR3: CASSEEGDQPQHF

D: TRBD1
length: 17
size: once
J: TRBJ2-5
V: TRBV6-6
DNA: TGTGCCAGCAGTGAGAGGGGACAGGGGGCGGTCGGAGAGACCCAGTACTTC
CDR3: CASSERGQGAVGETQYF

D: TRBD1
length: 17
size: NA
J: TRBJ2-2
V: TRBV6-2/TRBV6-3
DNA: TGTGCCAGCGGTAATTCCGGGACAGGCTCTTCAACCGGGGAGCTGTTTTTT
CDR3: CASGNSGTGSSTGELFF

D: NA
length: 16
size: NA
J: TRBJ1-6
V: TRBV18
DNA: TGTGCCAGCTCACACTCCAGGGGACGGGATAATTCACCCCTCCACTTT
CDR3: CASSHSRGRDNSPLHF

D: TRBD2
length: 15
size: few
J: TRBJ2-5
V: TRBV20-1
DNA: TGCAGTGCTGGGGGAGGCGGGAGGGCCTCAGAGACCCAGTACTTC
CDR3: CSAGGGGRASETQYF

D: TRBD2
length: 15
size: medium-sized
J: TRBJ2-7
V: TRBV19
DNA: TGTGCCAGTAGTATGTCGGCGGGAGGAGGCTACGAGCAGTACTTC
CDR3: CASSMSAGGGYEQYF

D: TRBD1
length: 15
size: NA
J: TRBJ1-6
V: TRBV7-2
DNA: TGTGCCAGCAGACAAATGGACAGGGGGCGCGCACCCCTCCACTTT
CDR3: CASRQMDRGRAPLHF

D: NA
length: 14
size: NA
J: TRBJ2-7
V: TRBV27
DNA: TGTGCCAGCAGTCTACCGGGACGGACCTACGAGCAGTACTTC
CDR3: CASSLPGRTYEQYF

D: NA
length: 15
size: NA
J: TRBJ1-3
V: TRBV18
DNA: TGTGCCAGCTCACCAGACCGCCGCTCTGGAAACACCATATATTTT
CDR3: CASSPDRRSGNTIYF

D: NA
length: 13
size: medium-sized
J: TRBJ2-5
V: TRBV5-4
DNA: TGTGCCAGCAGCTTGCGCGGGGCAGAGACCCAGTACTTC
CDR3: CASSLRGAETQYF

D: NA
length: 15
size: once
J: TRBJ2-2
V: TRBV5-1
DNA: TGCGCCAGCAGCTTGGCTCCCCGTGGCACCGGGGAGCTGTTTTTT
CDR3: CASSLAPRGTGELFF

D: NA
length: 14
size: few
J: TRBJ2-7
V: TRBV6-1
DNA: TGTGCCAGCAGGTGGCAAGGGAGGCGAGGGGAGCAGTACTTC
CDR3: CASRWQGRRGEQYF

D: NA
length: 14
size: few
J: TRBJ1-2
V: TRBV18
DNA: TGTGCCAGCTCACCAAGTCGGGGAGACTATGGCTACACCTTC
CDR3: CASSPSRGDYGYTF

D: NA
length: 13
size: NA
J: TRBJ2-1
V: TRBV6-5
DNA: TGTGCCAGCAGTTCGGAATCCCCCTACGAGCAGTTCTTC
CDR3: CASSSESPYEQFF

D: TRBD1
length: 16
size: NA
J: TRBJ2-4
V: TRBV19
DNA: TGTGCCAGTAGTCTTCGGACAGGGGGAAACAAAAACATTCAGTACTTC
CDR3: CASSLRTGGNKNIQYF

D: NA
length: 15
size: once
J: TRBJ1-1
V: TRBV4-3
DNA: TGCGCCAGCAGCCAAGAGTGGACAGCGAACACTGAAGCTTTCTTT
CDR3: CASSQEWTANTEAFF

D: NA
length: 17
size: NA
J: TRBJ2-2
V: TRBV12-3/TRBV12-4
DNA: TGTGCCAGCACCCACCCCCGTCGGGCCCTCTACACCGGGGAGCTGTTTTTT
CDR3: CASTHPRRALYTGELFF